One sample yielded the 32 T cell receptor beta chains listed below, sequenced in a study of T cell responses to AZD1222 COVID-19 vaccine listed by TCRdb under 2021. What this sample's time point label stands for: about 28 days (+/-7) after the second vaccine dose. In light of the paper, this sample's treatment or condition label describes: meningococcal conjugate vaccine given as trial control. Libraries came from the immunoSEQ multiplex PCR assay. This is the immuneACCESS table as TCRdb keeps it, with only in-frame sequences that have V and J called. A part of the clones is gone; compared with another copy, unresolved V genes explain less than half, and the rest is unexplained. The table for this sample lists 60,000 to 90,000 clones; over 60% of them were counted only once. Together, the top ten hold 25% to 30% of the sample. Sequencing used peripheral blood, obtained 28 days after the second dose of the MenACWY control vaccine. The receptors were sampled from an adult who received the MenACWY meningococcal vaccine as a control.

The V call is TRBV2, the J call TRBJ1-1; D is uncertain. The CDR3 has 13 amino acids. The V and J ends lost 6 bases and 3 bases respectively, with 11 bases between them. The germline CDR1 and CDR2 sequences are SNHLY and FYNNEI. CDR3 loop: CASRDSEDTEAFF. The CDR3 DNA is TGTGCCAGCAGGGACTCTGAGGACACTGAAGCTTTCTTT.

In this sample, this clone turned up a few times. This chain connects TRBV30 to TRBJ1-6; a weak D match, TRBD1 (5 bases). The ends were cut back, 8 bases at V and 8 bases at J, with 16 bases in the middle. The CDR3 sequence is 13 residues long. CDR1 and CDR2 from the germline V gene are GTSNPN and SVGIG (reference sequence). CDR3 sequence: CAGRTGGDSPLHF. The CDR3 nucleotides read TGTGCCGGAAGAACGGGGGGAGATTCACCCCTCCACTTT. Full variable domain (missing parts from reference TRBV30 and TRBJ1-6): SQTIHQWPATLVQPVGSPLSLECTVEGTSNPNLYWYRQAAGRGLQLLFYSVGIGQISSEVPQNLSASRPQDRQFILSSKKLLLSDSGFYLCAGRTGGDSPLHFGNGTRLTVT.

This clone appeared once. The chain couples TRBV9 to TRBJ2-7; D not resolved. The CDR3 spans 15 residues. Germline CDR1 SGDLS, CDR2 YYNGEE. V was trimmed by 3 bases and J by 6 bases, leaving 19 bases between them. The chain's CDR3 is CASSEYPNLPGEQYF. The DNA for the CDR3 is TGTGCCAGCAGCGAATACCCTAACCTCCCGGGCGAGCAGTACTTC.

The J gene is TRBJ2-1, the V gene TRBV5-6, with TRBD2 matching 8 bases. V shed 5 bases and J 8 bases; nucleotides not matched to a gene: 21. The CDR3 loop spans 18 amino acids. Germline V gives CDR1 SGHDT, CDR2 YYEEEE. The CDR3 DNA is TGTGCCAGCAGTAAGGGACTAGGAGGGAGTGGGTTTAAGGATGAGCAGTTCTTC. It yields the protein CASSKGLGGSGFKDEQFF.

CDR3 sequence reads: CASSLVEATEAFF. The DNA of the CDR3 is TGTGCCAGCAGCTTAGTGGAGGCGACTGAAGCTTTCTTT. This chain links TRBV11-2 with TRBJ1-1; the D is unclear. CDR3 length: 13 residues. In germline, CDR1 is SGHAT, CDR2 FQNNGV. Trimming took off 1 base at V and 5 bases at J, with 8 bases between the two ends.

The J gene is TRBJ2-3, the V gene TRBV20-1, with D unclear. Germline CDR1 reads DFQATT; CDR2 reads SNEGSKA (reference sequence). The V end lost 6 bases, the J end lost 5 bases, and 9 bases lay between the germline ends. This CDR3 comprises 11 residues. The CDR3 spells CSAGWQDTQYF. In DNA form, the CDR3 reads TGCAGTGCCGGATGGCAAGATACGCAGTATTTT.

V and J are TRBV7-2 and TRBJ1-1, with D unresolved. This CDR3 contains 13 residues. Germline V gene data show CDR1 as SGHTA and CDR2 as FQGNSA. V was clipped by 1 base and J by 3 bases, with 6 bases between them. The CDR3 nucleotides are TGTGCCAGCAGCTTAGGAGGAGACACTGAAGCTTTCTTT. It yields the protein CASSLGGDTEAFF.

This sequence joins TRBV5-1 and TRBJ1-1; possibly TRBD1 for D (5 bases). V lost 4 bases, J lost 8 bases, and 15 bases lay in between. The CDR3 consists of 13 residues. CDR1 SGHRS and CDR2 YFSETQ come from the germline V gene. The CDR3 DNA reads TGCGCCAGCAGCCCAACGGGACGATTCGAAGCTTTCTTT. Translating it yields CASSPTGRFEAFF.

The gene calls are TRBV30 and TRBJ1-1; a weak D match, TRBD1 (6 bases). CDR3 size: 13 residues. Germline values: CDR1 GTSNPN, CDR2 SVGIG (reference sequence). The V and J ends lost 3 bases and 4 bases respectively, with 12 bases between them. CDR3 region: CAWRPRGLTEAFF. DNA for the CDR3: TGTGCCTGGAGGCCCAGGGGCCTCACTGAAGCTTTCTTT.

The CDR3, as DNA: TGTGCCAGCAGCCCAGACACCGGGGAGCTGTTTTTT. This encodes CASSPDTGELFF. The chain uses TRBV7-9 and TRBJ2-2; the D is unclear. The V end was cut by 5 bases, the J end by 3 bases, with 4 bases between. Germline V CDR1 and CDR2: SEHNR, FQNEAQ (reference sequence). This CDR3 region has 12 residues.

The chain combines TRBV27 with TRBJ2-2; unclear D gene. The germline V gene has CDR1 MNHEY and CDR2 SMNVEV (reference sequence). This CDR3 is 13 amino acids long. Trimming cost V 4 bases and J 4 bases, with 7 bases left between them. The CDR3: CASSSAGTGELFF. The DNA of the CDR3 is TGTGCCAGCAGTTCGGCAGGCACCGGGGAGCTGTTTTTT.

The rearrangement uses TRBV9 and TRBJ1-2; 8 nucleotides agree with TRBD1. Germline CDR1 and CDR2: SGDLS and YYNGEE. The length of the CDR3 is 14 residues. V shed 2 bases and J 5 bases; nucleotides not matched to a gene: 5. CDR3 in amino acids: CASSVDRVGYGYTF. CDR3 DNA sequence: TGTGCCAGCAGCGTGGACAGGGTAGGGTATGGCTACACCTTC.

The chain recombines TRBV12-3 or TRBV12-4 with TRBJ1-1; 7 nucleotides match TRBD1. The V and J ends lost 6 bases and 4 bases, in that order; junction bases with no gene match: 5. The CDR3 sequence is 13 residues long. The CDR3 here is CASSLQGSTEAFF. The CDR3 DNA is TGTGCCAGCAGCTTACAGGGGAGCACTGAAGCTTTCTTT.

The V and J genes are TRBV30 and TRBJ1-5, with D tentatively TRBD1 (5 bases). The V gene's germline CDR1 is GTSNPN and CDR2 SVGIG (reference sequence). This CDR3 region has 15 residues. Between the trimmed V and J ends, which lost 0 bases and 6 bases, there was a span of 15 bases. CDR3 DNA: TGTGCCTGGAGTGTGAGGGGTTGGCGCGGTCAGCCCCAGCATTTT. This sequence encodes CAWSVRGWRGQPQHF.

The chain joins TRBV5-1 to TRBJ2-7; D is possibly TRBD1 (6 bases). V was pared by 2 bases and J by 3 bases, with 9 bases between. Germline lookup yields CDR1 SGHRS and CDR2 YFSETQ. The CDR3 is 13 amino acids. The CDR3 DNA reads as TGCGCCAGCAGCTTAGAGACAGGCTACGAGCAGTACTTC. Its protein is CASSLETGYEQYF. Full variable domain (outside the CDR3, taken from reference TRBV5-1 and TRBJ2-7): KAGVTQTPRYLIKTRGQQVTLSCSPISGHRSVSWYQQTPGQGLQFLFEYFSETQRNKGNFPGRFSGRQFSNSRSEMNVSTLELGDSALYLCASSLETGYEQYFGPGTRLTVT.

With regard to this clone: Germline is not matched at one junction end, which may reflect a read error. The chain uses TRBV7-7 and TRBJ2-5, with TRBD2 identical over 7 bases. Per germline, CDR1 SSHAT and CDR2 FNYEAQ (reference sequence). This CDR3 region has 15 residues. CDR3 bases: TGTGCTAGCAGCTTAGAAGCGGGGCGCAGGGAGACCCAGTACTTC. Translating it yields CASSLEAGRRETQYF. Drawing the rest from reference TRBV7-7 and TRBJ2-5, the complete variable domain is GAGVSQSPRYKVTKRGQDVTLRCDPISSHATLYWYQQALGQGPEFLTYFNYEAQPDKSGLPSDRFSAERPEGSISTLTIQRTEQRDSAMYRCASSLEAGRRETQYFGPGTRLLVL.

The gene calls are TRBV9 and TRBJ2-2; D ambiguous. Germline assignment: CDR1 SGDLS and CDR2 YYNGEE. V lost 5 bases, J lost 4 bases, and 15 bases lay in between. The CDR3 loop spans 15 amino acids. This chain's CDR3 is CASSADQRSTGELFF. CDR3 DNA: TGTGCCAGCAGTGCCGATCAACGAAGCACCGGGGAGCTGTTTTTT. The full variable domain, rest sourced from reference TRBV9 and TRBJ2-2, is DSGVTQTPKHLITATGQRVTLRCSPRSGDLSVYWYQQSLDQGLQFLIQYYNGEERAKGNILERFSAQQFPDLHSELNLSSLELGDSALYFCASSADQRSTGELFFGEGSRLTVL.

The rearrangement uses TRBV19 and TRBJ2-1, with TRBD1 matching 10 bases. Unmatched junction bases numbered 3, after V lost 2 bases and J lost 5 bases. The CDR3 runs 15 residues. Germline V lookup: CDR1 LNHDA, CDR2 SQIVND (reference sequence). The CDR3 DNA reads TGTGCCAGTAGTATACAGACAGGGGGCCACAATGAGCAGTTCTTC. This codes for CASSIQTGGHNEQFF.

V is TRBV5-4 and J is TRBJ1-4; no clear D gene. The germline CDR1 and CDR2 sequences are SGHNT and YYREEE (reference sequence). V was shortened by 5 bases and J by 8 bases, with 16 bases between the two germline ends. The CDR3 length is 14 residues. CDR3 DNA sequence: TGTGCCAGCAGTCTTGGAGGCAGAGAAGAAAAACTGTTTTTT. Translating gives CASSLGGREEKLFF.

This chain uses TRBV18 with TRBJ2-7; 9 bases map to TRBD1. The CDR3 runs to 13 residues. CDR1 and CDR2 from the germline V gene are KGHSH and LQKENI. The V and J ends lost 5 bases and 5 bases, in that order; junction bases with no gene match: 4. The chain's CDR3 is CASSSRTGDEQYF. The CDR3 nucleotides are TGTGCCAGCTCATCTCGGACAGGGGACGAGCAGTACTTC.

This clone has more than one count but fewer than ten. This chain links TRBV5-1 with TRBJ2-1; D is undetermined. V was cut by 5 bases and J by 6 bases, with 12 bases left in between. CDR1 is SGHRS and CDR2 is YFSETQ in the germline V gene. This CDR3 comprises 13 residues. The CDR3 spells CASSTDRSNEQFF. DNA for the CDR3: TGCGCCAGCAGTACAGATCGGTCCAATGAGCAGTTCTTC.

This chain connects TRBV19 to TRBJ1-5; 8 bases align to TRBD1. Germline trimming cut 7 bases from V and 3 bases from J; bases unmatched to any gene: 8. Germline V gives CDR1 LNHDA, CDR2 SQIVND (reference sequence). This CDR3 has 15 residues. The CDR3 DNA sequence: TGTGCCAGTAAGTCAACGACAGGGGTCAATCAGCCCCAGCATTTT. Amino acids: CASKSTTGVNQPQHF.

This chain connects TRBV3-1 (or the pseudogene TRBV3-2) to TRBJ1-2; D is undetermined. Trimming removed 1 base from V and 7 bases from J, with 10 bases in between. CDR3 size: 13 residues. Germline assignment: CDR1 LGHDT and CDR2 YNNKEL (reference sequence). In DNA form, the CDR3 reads TGTGCCAGCAGCCAAGGGACGGGTGGTGGCTACACCTTC. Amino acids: CASSQGTGGGYTF.

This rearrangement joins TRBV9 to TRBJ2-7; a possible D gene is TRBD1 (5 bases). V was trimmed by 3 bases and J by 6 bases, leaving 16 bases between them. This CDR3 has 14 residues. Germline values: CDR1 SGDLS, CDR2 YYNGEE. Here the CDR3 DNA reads TGTGCCAGCAGCGGGGGCCCTACGGTGGGCGAGCAGTACTTC. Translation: CASSGGPTVGEQYF.

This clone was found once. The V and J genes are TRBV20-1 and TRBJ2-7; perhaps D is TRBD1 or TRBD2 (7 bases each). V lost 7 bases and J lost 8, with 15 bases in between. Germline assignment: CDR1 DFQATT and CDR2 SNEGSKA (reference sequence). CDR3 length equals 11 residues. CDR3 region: CSVSGGAKQYF. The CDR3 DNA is TGCAGTGTTTCAGGGGGGGCAAAGCAGTACTTC.

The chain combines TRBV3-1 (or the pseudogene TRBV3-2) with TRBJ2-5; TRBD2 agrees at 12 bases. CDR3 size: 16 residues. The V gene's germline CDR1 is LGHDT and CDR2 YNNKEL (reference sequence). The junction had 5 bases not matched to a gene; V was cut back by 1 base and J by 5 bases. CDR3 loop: CASSQALAGGRETQYF. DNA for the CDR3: TGTGCCAGCAGCCAAGCCCTAGCGGGGGGGCGGGAGACCCAGTACTTC.

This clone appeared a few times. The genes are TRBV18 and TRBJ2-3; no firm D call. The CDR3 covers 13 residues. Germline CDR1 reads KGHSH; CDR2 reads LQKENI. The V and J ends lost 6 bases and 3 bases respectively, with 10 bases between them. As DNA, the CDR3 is TGTGCCAGCTCGCCGGATAGAACAGATACGCAGTATTTT. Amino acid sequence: CASSPDRTDTQYF.

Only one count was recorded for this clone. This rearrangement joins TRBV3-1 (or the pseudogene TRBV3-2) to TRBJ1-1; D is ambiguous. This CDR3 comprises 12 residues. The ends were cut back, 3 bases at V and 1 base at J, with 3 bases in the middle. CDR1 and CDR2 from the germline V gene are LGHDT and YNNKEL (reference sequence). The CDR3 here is CASSQSNTEAFF. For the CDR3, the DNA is TGTGCCAGCAGCCAGTCGAACACTGAAGCTTTCTTT.

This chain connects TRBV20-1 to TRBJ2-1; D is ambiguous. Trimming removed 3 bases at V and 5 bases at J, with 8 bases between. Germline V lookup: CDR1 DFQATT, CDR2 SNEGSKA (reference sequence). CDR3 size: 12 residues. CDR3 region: CSASVVDNEQFF. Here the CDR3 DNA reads TGCAGTGCTAGTGTAGTAGACAATGAGCAGTTCTTC.

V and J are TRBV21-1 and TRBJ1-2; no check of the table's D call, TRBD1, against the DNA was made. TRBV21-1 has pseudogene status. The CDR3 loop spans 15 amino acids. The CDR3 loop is CASSRGQGANYGYTF. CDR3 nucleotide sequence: TGTGCCAGCAGCAGGGGACAGGGAGCTAACTATGGCTACACCTTC.

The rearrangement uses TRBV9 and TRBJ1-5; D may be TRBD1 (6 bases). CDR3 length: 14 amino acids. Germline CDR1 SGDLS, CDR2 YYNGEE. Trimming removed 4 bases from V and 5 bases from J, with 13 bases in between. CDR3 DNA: TGTGCCAGCAGCTCGGGCGGGGGCCATCAGCCCCAGCATTTT. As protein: CASSSGGGHQPQHF. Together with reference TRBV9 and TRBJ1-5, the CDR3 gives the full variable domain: DSGVTQTPKHLITATGQRVTLRCSPRSGDLSVYWYQQSLDQGLQFLIQYYNGEERAKGNILERFSAQQFPDLHSELNLSSLELGDSALYFCASSSGGGHQPQHFGDGTRLSIL.

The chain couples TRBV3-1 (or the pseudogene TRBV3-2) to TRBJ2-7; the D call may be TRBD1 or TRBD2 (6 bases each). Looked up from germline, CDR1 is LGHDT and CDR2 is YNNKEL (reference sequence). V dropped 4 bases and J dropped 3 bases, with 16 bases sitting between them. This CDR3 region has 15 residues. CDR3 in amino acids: CASSRGGGGIYEQYF. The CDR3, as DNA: TGTGCCAGCAGCCGAGGAGGAGGGGGGATCTACGAGCAGTACTTC.